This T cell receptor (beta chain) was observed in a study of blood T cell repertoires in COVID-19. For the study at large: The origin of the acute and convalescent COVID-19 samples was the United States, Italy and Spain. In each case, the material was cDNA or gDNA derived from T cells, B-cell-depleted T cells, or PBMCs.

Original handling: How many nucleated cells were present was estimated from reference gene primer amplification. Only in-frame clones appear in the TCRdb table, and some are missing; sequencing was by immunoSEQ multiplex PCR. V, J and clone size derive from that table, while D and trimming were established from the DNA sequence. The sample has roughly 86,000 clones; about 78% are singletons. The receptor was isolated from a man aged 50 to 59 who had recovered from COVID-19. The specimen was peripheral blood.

The chain's CDR3 is CASSATSGRSTDTQYF. The CDR3 region has the DNA TGTGCCAGCAGCGCCACTAGCGGGAGAAGCACAGATACGCAGTATTTT. The J gene is TRBJ2-3, the V gene TRBV2; 11 positions agree with TRBD2. With 6 bases clipped from V and 0 bases from J, the junction kept 5 bases outside the gene matches. Germline V gene data show CDR1 as SNHLY and CDR2 as FYNNEI. CDR3 size: 16 residues.